The clone carrying this T cell receptor beta chain showed up just once. This specimen comes from a study of OX40 agonist ivuxolimab in advanced cancers. Study in general: Ivuxolimab, an agonist antibody against OX40 (CD134), was given to patients. Patients enrolled in dose escalation were diagnosed with hepatocellular carcinoma, melanoma, renal cell or head and neck cancer.

Germline assignment: CDR1 SQVTM and CDR2 ANQGSEA. V lost 5 bases and J lost 2; bases outside the gene matches: 6. The CDR3 runs 13 residues. The data were produced by immunoSEQ multiplex PCR, yet TCRdb's version contains in-frame clones alone and is incomplete. The data show tens of thousands of clones, more than 85% seen once. Specimen: CD4+ or CD8+ T cells sorted from blood, collected in a trial of the OX40 agonist ivuxolimab. The chain couples TRBV29-1 to TRBJ2-7; 7 nucleotides align to TRBD1. The source of this sequence is an adult with an advanced solid tumor such as melanoma, head and neck, liver or kidney cancer. CDR3 sequence reads: CSVSQGVTYEQYF. CDR3 DNA sequence: TGCAGCGTTTCCCAGGGGGTAACCTACGAGCAGTACTTC.